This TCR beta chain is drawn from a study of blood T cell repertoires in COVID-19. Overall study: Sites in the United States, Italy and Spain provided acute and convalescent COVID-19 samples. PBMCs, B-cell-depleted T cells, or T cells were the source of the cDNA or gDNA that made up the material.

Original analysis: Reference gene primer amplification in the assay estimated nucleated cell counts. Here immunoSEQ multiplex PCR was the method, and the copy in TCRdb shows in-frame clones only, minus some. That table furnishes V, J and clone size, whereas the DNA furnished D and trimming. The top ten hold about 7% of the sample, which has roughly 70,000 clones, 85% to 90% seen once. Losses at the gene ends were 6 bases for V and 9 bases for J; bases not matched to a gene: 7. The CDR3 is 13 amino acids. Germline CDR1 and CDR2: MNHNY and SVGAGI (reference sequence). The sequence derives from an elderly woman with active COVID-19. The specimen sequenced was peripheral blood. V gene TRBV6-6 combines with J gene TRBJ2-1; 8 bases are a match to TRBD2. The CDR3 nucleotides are TGTGCCAGCAGCCCCCGGGGGGGAGGTGAGCAGTTCTTC. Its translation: CASSPRGGGEQFF.